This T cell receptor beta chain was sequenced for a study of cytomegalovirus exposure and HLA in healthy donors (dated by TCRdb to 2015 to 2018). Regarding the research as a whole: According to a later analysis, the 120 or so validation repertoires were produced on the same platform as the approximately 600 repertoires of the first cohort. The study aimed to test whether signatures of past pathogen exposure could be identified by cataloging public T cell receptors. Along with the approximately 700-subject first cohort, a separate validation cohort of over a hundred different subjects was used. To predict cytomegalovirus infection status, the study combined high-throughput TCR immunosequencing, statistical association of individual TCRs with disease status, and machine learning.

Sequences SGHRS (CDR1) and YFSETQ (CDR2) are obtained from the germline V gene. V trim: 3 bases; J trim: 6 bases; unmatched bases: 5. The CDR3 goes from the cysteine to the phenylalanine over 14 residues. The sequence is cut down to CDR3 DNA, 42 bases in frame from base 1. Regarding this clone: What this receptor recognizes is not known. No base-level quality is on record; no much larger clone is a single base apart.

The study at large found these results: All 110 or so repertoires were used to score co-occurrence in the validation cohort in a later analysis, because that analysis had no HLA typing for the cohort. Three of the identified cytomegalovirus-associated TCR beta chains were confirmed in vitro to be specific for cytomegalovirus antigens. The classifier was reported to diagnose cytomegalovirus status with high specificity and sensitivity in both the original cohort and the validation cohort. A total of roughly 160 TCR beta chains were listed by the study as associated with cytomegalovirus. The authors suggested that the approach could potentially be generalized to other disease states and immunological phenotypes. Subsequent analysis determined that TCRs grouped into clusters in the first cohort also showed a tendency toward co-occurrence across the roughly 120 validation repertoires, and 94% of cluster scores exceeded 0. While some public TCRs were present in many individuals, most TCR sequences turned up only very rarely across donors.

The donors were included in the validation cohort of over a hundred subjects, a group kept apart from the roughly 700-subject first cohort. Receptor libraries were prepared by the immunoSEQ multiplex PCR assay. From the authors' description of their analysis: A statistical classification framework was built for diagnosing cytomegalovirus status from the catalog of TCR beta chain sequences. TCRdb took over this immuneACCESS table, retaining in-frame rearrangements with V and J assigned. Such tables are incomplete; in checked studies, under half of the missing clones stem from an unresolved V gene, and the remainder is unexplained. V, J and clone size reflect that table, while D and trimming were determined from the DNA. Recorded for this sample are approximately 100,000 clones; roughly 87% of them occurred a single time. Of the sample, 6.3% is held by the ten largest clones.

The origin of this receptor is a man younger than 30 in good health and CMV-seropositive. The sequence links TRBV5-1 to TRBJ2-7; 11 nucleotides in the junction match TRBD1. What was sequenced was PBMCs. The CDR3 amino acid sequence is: CASSSGTGGSEQYF. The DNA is TGCGCCAGCAGCTCCGGGACAGGGGGGAGCGAGCAGTACTTC.